This T cell receptor beta chain was captured by sequencing in a study of shared clonotypes between healthy human individuals. Profiled with immunoSEQ multiplex PCR; TCRdb holds only in-frame clones, not every one. This sample has around 2,000,000 clones; about 95% occur once, and the top ten carry roughly 1%. Terminally differentiated effector memory CD45RA+ cells were excluded by CCR7 positive selection of CD45RO-negative cells. The germline V gene has CDR1 SGHVS and CDR2 FQNEAQ. V was shortened by 4 bases and J by 2 bases, with 11 bases between the two germline ends. The CDR3 length is 14 residues.

V and J are TRBV7-8 and TRBJ1-1, with a weak D call TRBD1 (6 bases). The receptor's source is a man aged 18 to 30 in good health. The specimen sequenced was naive CD8+ T cells sorted from blood. CDR3 loop: CASSYGQYNTEAFF. The DNA for the CDR3 is TGTGCCAGCAGCTACGGACAGTACAACACTGAAGCTTTCTTT.